A selection of T cell receptor beta chains follows, all from one sample in a study of cytomegalovirus exposure and HLA in healthy donors. Repertoires were generated with immunoSEQ multiplex PCR, while TCRdb's copy carries only in-frame clones and drops some. The sample lists 100,000 to 150,000 clones, about four fifths occurring once. Sequencing was carried out using PBMCs. These receptors all stem from a woman in her thirties or forties in good health and CMV-seropositive. Each CDR3 is given with its conserved first and last residue. The D gene is left open where the match is weak. Size is stated for part of the rows, as once, few or many counts, or as a class when the clone is expanded.

j_gene: TRBJ1-1
d_gene: -
abundance: -
v_gene: TRBV2
CDR3nt: TGTGCCAGCAGTGAAGAGGCGGGGATGAACACTGAAGCTTTCTTT
CDR3aa: CASSEEAGMNTEAFF

j_gene: TRBJ2-3
d_gene: -
abundance: -
v_gene: TRBV4-2
CDR3nt: TGTGCCAGCAGCTCCTTGGGCGTTCGATCTAGCACAGATACGCAGTATTTT
CDR3aa: CASSSLGVRSSTDTQYF

j_gene: TRBJ2-2
d_gene: TRBD1
abundance: -
v_gene: TRBV6-4
CDR3nt: TGTGCCAGCAGTGGGGACAGGGACACCGGGGAGCTGTTTTTT
CDR3aa: CASSGDRDTGELFF

j_gene: TRBJ2-6
d_gene: -
abundance: few
v_gene: TRBV10-3
CDR3nt: TGTGCCATCAGTGGGTCAGGGGCTGGGGCCAACGTCCTGACTTTC
CDR3aa: CAISGSGAGANVLTF

j_gene: TRBJ1-1
d_gene: -
abundance: -
v_gene: TRBV30
CDR3nt: TGTGCCTGGAGTGTTCAATACACTGAAGCTTTCTTT
CDR3aa: CAWSVQYTEAFF

j_gene: TRBJ2-4
d_gene: -
abundance: -
v_gene: TRBV9
CDR3nt: TGTGCCAGCAGCGCTGAGGGGAAGGGGGTGGACATTCAGTACTTC
CDR3aa: CASSAEGKGVDIQYF

j_gene: TRBJ2-7
d_gene: TRBD2
abundance: -
v_gene: TRBV2
CDR3nt: TGTGCCAGCAGAAACTTGGGACTAGCGGGCTACGAGCAGTACTTC
CDR3aa: CASRNLGLAGYEQYF

j_gene: TRBJ1-5
d_gene: -
abundance: few
v_gene: TRBV27
CDR3nt: TGTGCCAGCAACAATCAGGGGAGCAATCAGCCCCAGCATTTT
CDR3aa: CASNNQGSNQPQHF

j_gene: TRBJ1-3
d_gene: TRBD1
abundance: -
v_gene: TRBV7-7
CDR3nt: TGTGCTAGCAGTCAGGGGGCGCCTGGAAACACCATATATTTT
CDR3aa: CASSQGAPGNTIYF

j_gene: TRBJ1-2
d_gene: TRBD1
abundance: -
v_gene: TRBV30
CDR3nt: TGTGCCTGGAGAGCCGGGACAGGCCCTTTCTATGGCTACACCTTC
CDR3aa: CAWRAGTGPFYGYTF